The TCR beta chain described here comes from a study of OX40 agonist ivuxolimab in advanced cancers. Study context: In this cohort, patients received ivuxolimab, an agonistic anti-OX40 (CD134) antibody. Aged 23 to 79 with a mean of 60 years, they were about 80% male.

V was pared by 3 bases and J by 6 bases, with 12 bases of the junction left unmatched. The CDR3 spans 16 residues. Germline V CDR1 and CDR2: WNHNN, SYGVQD (reference sequence). Repertoires were generated with immunoSEQ multiplex PCR, while TCRdb's copy carries only in-frame clones and drops some. The sample holds 58,000 or so clones; around 91% are singletons and the top ten take roughly 10%. This TCR derives from an adult with an advanced solid tumor such as melanoma, head and neck, liver or kidney cancer. V usage is TRBV10-1 and J usage is TRBJ2-3; 7 bases match TRBD2. The sample was CD4+ or CD8+ T cells sorted from blood, taken in a trial of the OX40 agonist ivuxolimab. The CDR3 spells CASSEGLAGAGDTQYF. Written as DNA, the CDR3 is TGCGCCAGCAGTGAAGGGTTAGCGGGCGCTGGGGATACGCAGTATTTT.